The 7 T cell receptor beta chains in this list originate from one sample, sequenced in a study of PD-L1 blockade in urothelial cancer. Time point of the sample: pretreatment peripheral blood. TCRdb's table, derived via immunoSEQ multiplex PCR, lists solely in-frame clones and lacks some. Among approximately 90,000 clones listed, roughly 84% were seen once. The sample in question was PBMCs, obtained around atezolizumab (anti-PD-L1) treatment. The origin of the receptors is a man aged 55-75 years with urothelial cancer.

J is TRBJ2-2 and V is TRBV9; 14 bases are a match to TRBD2. The J segment lost 4 bases and the V segment lost 3 bases, leaving 5 bases of the junction unmatched. This CDR3 is built from 17 residues. CDR1 is SGDLS, CDR2 YYNGEE, per germline. The DNA for the CDR3 is TGTGCCAGCAGCGCCTGGACTAGCGGGAGGATCACCGGGGAGCTGTTTTTT. Translating gives CASSAWTSGRITGELFF. Complete variable domain (other parts from reference TRBV9 and TRBJ2-2): DSGVTQTPKHLITATGQRVTLRCSPRSGDLSVYWYQQSLDQGLQFLIQYYNGEERAKGNILERFSAQQFPDLHSELNLSSLELGDSALYFCASSAWTSGRITGELFFGEGSRLTVL.

The rearrangement uses TRBV27 and TRBJ1-3; 9 positions match TRBD1. This CDR3 has 17 amino acids. The germline CDR1 and CDR2 sequences are MNHEY and SMNVEV (reference sequence). Trimming removed 5 bases from V and 4 bases from J; junction bases left unmatched: 12. CDR3 coding DNA: TGTGCCAGCAGTCCGAAGACAGGGGGGGCGTGGGGAAACACCATATATTTT. Its protein is CASSPKTGGAWGNTIYF.

The V gene is TRBV27, the J gene TRBJ1-2; D is uncertain. The CDR3 loop spans 12 amino acids. Germline V gives CDR1 MNHEY, CDR2 SMNVEV (reference sequence). Trimming removed 6 bases from V and 4 bases from J, with 9 bases in between. The CDR3: CASSPRGYGYTF. CDR3 sequence (DNA): TGTGCCAGCAGCCCTCGAGGCTATGGCTACACCTTC.

This chain joins TRBV19 and TRBJ1-6; 7 nucleotides match TRBD1. Per germline, CDR1 LNHDA and CDR2 SQIVND (reference sequence). The CDR3 loop spans 14 amino acids. The junction had 8 bases not matched to a gene; V was cut back by 7 bases and J by 8 bases. CDR3 nucleotides: TGTGCCAGTACCAACCGGGACAGTTATTCACCCCTCCACTTT. Translation gives CASTNRDSYSPLHF.

The chain carries TRBV28 and TRBJ2-2; possible D gene TRBD2, 6 bases. V was shortened by 11 bases and J by 6 bases, with 19 bases between the two germline ends. CDR1 and CDR2 from the germline V gene are MDHEN and SYDVKM. CDR3 length equals 14 residues. The CDR3 bases are TGTGCCTCCGGAGCGGGCGCAAGGTCCGGGGAGCTGTTTTTT. This sequence encodes CASGAGARSGELFF.

V usage is TRBV5-1 and J usage is TRBJ2-5; D gene unclear. Trimming removed 6 bases from V and 3 bases from J, with 15 bases in between. Germline CDR1 SGHRS, CDR2 YFSETQ. The CDR3 is 14 residues long. CDR3 in amino acids: CASKTQPSEETQYF. The CDR3 coding sequence is TGCGCCAGCAAGACACAACCATCGGAAGAGACCCAGTACTTC.

The rearrangement links TRBV4-1 to TRBJ1-5; 9 bases are shared with TRBD1. The germline V gene encodes CDR1 MGHRA and CDR2 YSYEKL. CDR3 length equals 16 residues. With 2 bases clipped from V and 0 bases from J, the junction kept 2 bases outside the gene matches. CDR3 sequence: CASSQPDRGSNQPQHF. The CDR3 DNA is TGCGCCAGCAGCCAACCGGACAGGGGTAGCAATCAGCCCCAGCATTTT.